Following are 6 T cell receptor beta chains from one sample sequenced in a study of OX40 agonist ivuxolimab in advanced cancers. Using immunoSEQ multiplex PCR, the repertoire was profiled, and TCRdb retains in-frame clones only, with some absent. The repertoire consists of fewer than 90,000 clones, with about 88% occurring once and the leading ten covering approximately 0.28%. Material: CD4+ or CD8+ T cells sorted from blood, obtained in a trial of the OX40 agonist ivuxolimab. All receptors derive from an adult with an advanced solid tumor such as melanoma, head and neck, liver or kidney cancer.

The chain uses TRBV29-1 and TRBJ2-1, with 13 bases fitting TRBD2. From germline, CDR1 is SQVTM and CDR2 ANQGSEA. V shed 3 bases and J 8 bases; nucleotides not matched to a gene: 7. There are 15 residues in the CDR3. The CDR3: CSVDRGLAGRYEQFF. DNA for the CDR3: TGCAGCGTTGACCGGGGACTAGCGGGGCGCTATGAGCAGTTCTTC.

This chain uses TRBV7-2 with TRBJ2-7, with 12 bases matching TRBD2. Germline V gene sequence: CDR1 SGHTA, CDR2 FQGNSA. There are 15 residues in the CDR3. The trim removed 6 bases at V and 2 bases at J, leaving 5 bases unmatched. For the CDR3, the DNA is TGTGCCAGCAGTCCTAGCGGGGGGGCCGCCTACGAGCAGTACTTC. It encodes CASSPSGGAAYEQYF.

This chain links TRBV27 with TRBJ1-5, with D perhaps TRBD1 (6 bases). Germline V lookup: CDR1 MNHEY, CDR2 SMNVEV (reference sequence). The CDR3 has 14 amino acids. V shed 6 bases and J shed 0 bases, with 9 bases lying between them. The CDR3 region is CASRGTNSNQPQHF. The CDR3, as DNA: TGTGCCAGCAGGGGGACAAATAGCAATCAGCCCCAGCATTTT.

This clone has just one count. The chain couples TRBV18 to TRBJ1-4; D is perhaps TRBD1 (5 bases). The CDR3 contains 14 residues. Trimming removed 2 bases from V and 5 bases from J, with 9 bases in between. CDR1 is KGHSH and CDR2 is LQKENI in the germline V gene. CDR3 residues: CASSPAQGNEKLFF. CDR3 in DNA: TGTGCCAGCTCACCAGCCCAGGGCAATGAAAAACTGTTTTTT.

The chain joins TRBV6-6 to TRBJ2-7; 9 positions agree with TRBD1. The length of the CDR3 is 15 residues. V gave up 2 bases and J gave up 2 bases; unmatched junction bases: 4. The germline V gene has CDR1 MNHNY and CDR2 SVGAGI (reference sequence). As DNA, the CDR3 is TGTGCCAGCAGTTACCCGGGACAGGGAGCCTACGAGCAGTACTTC. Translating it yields CASSYPGQGAYEQYF.

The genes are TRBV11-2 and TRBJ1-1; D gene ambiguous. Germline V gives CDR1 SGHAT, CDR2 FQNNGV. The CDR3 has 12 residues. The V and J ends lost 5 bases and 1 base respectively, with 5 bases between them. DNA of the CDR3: TGTGCCAGCAGCGCAGGGAACACTGAAGCTTTCTTT. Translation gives CASSAGNTEAFF. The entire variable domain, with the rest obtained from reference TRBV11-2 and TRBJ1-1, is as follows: EAGVAQSPRYKIIEKRQSVAFWCNPISGHATLYWYQQILGQGPKLLIQFQNNGVVDDSQLPKDRFSAERLKGVDSTLKIQPAKLEDSAVYLCASSAGNTEAFFGQGTRLTVV.